These 21 T cell receptor beta chains originate from one sample sequenced in a study. TCRdb used MiXCR to reprocess the 5' RACE reads, holding one entry per CDR3 protein. The sample records about 40,000 distinct CDR3 sequences, 15% to 20% being singletons. Sequencing used naive CD4+ T cells sorted from a lymph node. Subset indicated: naive CD4+ T cells, CD4+CD45RA+CD25-. Receptors originate from a female donor with breast cancer.

The chain employs TRBV12-3 or TRBV12-4 and TRBJ1-1; 7 positions agree with TRBD1. The CDR3 runs 14 residues. The V gene end was trimmed by 6 bases and the J gene end by 0 bases; junction bases not matched to a gene: 4. CDR3 sequence reads: CASRGQIMNTEAFF. The CDR3 nucleotides are TGTGCCAGCAGGGGACAGATCATGAACACTGAAGCTTTCTTT.

This clonotype was seen a single time. This may be a read error: a much more frequent sequence differs by one nucleotide. This chain links TRBV20-1 with TRBJ1-2; D is unclear. V shed 3 bases and J shed 7 bases, with 18 bases lying between them. The CDR3 runs 14 residues. Per germline, CDR1 DFQATT and CDR2 SNEGSKA (reference sequence). This chain's CDR3 is CSARDFLKTRGYTF. CDR3 coding DNA: TGCAGTGCTAGGGACTTCCTCAAAACGCGTGGCTACACCTTC.

This clonotype was recorded at least ten times. The chain employs TRBV20-1 and TRBJ2-7; weak D call: TRBD1 (6 bases). Germline CDR1 DFQATT, CDR2 SNEGSKA (reference sequence). V lost 3 bases, J lost 4 bases, and 16 bases lay in between. The CDR3 extends over 14 amino acids. CDR3 region: CSASTGFSSYEQYF. The CDR3 DNA is TGCAGTGCTAGTACAGGGTTTAGCAGTTACGAGCAGTACTTC.

This clonotype was seen ten or more times. Compared with germline, one end of the junction differs, possibly owing to a read error. This chain links TRBV6-2 or TRBV6-3 with TRBJ1-2, with a possible D match to TRBD1 (5 bases). The CDR3 sequence is 16 residues long. The V gene's germline CDR1 is MNHEY and CDR2 SVGEGT. In nucleotides, the CDR3 is TGTGCCAGCAGTGACTCATCGTCAGGGCCCAAGTATGGCTACACCTTC. This translates into CASSDSSSGPKYGYTF.

This clonotype was detected ten times or more. CDR3 sequence (DNA): TGTGCCAGCAGCGTAGTGCTAGCGGGGGGGCAAGATACGCAGTATTTT. Translation gives CASSVVLAGGQDTQYF. The chain joins TRBV9 to TRBJ2-3, with 12 nucleotides matching TRBD2. Germline-derived CDR1 and CDR2 are SGDLS and YYNGEE. Unmatched junction bases numbered 4, after V lost 0 bases and J lost 5 bases. The CDR3 has 16 amino acids. Drawing the rest from reference TRBV9 and TRBJ2-3, the complete variable domain is DSGVTQTPKHLITATGQRVTLRCSPRSGDLSVYWYQQSLDQGLQFLIQYYNGEERAKGNILERFSAQQFPDLHSELNLSSLELGDSALYFCASSVVLAGGQDTQYFGPGTRLTVL.

Concerning this clonotype: A single base separates this from a much larger clone, so it may be a read error. The chain recombines TRBV7-2 with TRBJ1-2; D possibly corresponds to TRBD1 (6 bases). This CDR3 is 16 amino acids long. Germline V gene sequence: CDR1 SGHTA, CDR2 FQGNSA. The CDR3 reads CASGLERGAKVDGYTF. The CDR3 DNA follows: TGTGCCAGCGGCTTAGAGCGGGGGGCGAAAGTTGATGGCTACACCTTC.

This clonotype was counted ten times or more. The V and J genes are TRBV30 and TRBJ1-6; perhaps TRBD1 as D (5 bases). CDR1 is GTSNPN, CDR2 SVGIG, per germline (reference sequence). Trimming removed 1 base at V and 5 bases at J, with 9 bases between. The CDR3 is 14 residues long. The CDR3 here is CAWSAGHNNSPLHF. The DNA of the CDR3 is TGTGCCTGGAGTGCCGGACACAATAATTCACCCCTCCACTTT.

This clonotype was counted many times. The chain uses TRBV7-9 and TRBJ1-2; D is unresolved. V gave up 5 bases and J gave up 1 base, with 14 bases separating them. The CDR3 is 15 amino acids. The germline V gene has CDR1 SEHNR and CDR2 FQNEAQ (reference sequence). The CDR3 DNA follows: TGTGCCAGCAGCCCCCCCCGCGGCAGTAACTATGGCTACACCTTC. Protein product: CASSPPRGSNYGYTF.

This clonotype was recorded many times. The CDR3 loop is CASKAGDTGELFF. CDR3 sequence (DNA): TGCGCCAGCAAAGCGGGAGACACCGGGGAGCTGTTTTTT. The V and J genes are TRBV5-1 and TRBJ2-2; 8 bases line up with TRBD2. Unmatched junction bases numbered 1, after V lost 6 bases and J lost 3 bases. The CDR3 covers 13 residues. Germline values: CDR1 SGHRS, CDR2 YFSETQ.

The chain employs TRBV20-1 and TRBJ2-7, with a tentative D call TRBD2 (6 bases). Germline CDR1 DFQATT, CDR2 SNEGSKA (reference sequence). V shed 6 bases and J shed 3 bases, with 27 bases lying between them. This CDR3 spans 17 amino acids. CDR3 sequence reads: CSALDRDSTTGSYEQYF. As DNA, the CDR3 is TGCAGTGCATTAGACCGGGACTCGACCACCGGGAGCTACGAGCAGTACTTC.

The chain joins TRBV20-1 to TRBJ1-3, with D maybe TRBD1 (5 bases). This CDR3 comprises 14 residues. The germline V gene has CDR1 DFQATT and CDR2 SNEGSKA (reference sequence). V lost 3 bases and J lost 0, with 9 bases in between. CDR3 in amino acids: CSASVGGSGNTIYF. The CDR3 DNA follows: TGCAGTGCTAGTGTGGGGGGCTCTGGAAACACCATATATTTT.

This clonotype came up a few times. In DNA form, the CDR3 reads TGTGCCAGCAGCCCAGGGGCTAGCTGGGGGACCCAGTACTTC. Translated, it gives CASSPGASWGTQYF. This chain uses TRBV7-2 with TRBJ2-5; tentative D call: TRBD1 (6 bases). The germline V gene encodes CDR1 SGHTA and CDR2 FQGNSA. The CDR3 runs to 14 residues. V lost 5 bases and J lost 7, with 17 bases in between.

In the case of this clonotype: An end of the junction does not agree with germline; a read error may underlie this. V is TRBV7-3 and J is TRBJ1-2; possible D gene TRBD1, 6 bases. CDR1 and CDR2 from the germline V gene are SGHTA and FQGTGA. There are 14 residues in the CDR3. In DNA, the CDR3 is TGTGTCAGCAGCTTGGACAGCCGGAGGAGTGGCTACACCTTC. It encodes CVSSLDSRRSGYTF.

This clonotype was seen at least ten times. The chain links TRBV5-1 to TRBJ1-5, with 9 nucleotides matching TRBD1. The CDR3 has 15 amino acids. Trimming took 1 base from V and 2 from J; bases not matched to a gene: 1. The V gene's germline CDR1 is SGHRS and CDR2 YFSETQ. The CDR3 reads CASSLTGGGNQPQHF. The DNA of the CDR3 is TGCGCCAGCAGCTTGACAGGGGGCGGCAATCAGCCCCAGCATTTT.

This clonotype was counted only a few times. Germline and junction disagree at one end, which may indicate a read error. V and J are TRBV12-3 or TRBV12-4 and TRBJ1-5, with no clear D. This CDR3 has 12 amino acids. The CDR3 loop is CASSLSSQPQHF. The DNA for the CDR3 is TGTGCCAGCAGTTTAAGCAGTCAGCCCCAGCATTTT.

Remarks on this clonotype: Likely a read error: the CDR3 ends without its conserved phenylalanine or tryptophan. The chain is built from TRBV7-2 and TRBJ2-5; 7 bases match TRBD2. Germline V lookup: CDR1 SGHTA, CDR2 FQGNSA. CDR3 size: 13 residues. Germline trimming cut 4 bases from V and 5 bases from J; bases unmatched to any gene: 4. The DNA of the CDR3 is TGTGCCAGCAGCTCTCAGGGAGGGGAGACCCAGTACTTA. It is translated as CASSSQGGETQYL.

This chain connects TRBV29-1 to TRBJ2-1; a possible D gene is TRBD2 (5 bases). This CDR3 contains 10 residues. Trimming shortened V by 7 bases and J by 10 bases, and 11 bases separated the two germline ends. CDR1 and CDR2 (germline): SQVTM, ANQGSEA. In nucleotides, the CDR3 is TGCAGCGCCCAGACGGGAGAGCAGTTCTTC. This codes for CSAQTGEQFF.

This clonotype was detected a few times. The chain carries TRBV9 and TRBJ2-3; D is possibly TRBD1 (5 bases). The CDR3 sequence is 14 residues long. Trimming stripped 4 bases from V and 5 bases from J, with 14 bases between. Germline V gives CDR1 SGDLS, CDR2 YYNGEE. As DNA, the CDR3 is TGTGCCAGCAGCCTAGGGGCAGGCATAGATACGCAGTATTTT. This sequence encodes CASSLGAGIDTQYF.

This clonotype was detected ten times or more. This rearrangement joins TRBV29-1 to TRBJ2-7; TRBD2 might be the D (5 bases). Germline values: CDR1 SQVTM, CDR2 ANQGSEA. V was pared by 7 bases and J by 3 bases, with 13 bases between. This CDR3 spans 12 amino acids. Here the CDR3 DNA reads TGCAGCGGCGGCGGGTCAGACTACGAGCAGTACTTC. Translation: CSGGGSDYEQYF.

This clonotype showed up just a few times. This chain links TRBV7-9 with TRBJ2-2; D may match TRBD1 or TRBD2 (6 bases each). This CDR3 has 16 residues. V was cut by 2 bases and J by 4 bases, with 14 bases left in between. Germline V CDR1 and CDR2: SEHNR, FQNEAQ (reference sequence). In nucleotides, the CDR3 is TGTGCCAGCAGCTTATTCGGCAGGGGACTCACCGGGGAGCTGTTTTTT. Translated: CASSLFGRGLTGELFF.

Ten or more counts support this clonotype. The rearrangement uses TRBV20-1 and TRBJ2-1; TRBD2 matches 8 bases. After removal of 0 bases from V and 7 bases from J, the junction contained 11 bases not matched to a gene. This CDR3 spans 16 amino acids. Per the germline V gene, CDR1 is DFQATT and CDR2 is SNEGSKA (reference sequence). The CDR3 sequence: CSARDYPAGEGNEQFF. CDR3 nucleotides: TGCAGTGCTAGAGACTATCCAGCGGGAGAAGGAAATGAGCAGTTCTTC.